This T cell receptor beta chain was identified during a study of vaccination effects on CD4 cells after COVID-19. This clone has more than one count but fewer than ten. Its target is not known. Antigen-specific CD4+ T cell clonotypes were called by their expansion after viral peptide-pool culture in ViraFEST. Once cultured for around 11 days, the cells underwent separation to obtain CD4+ T cells. The vaccine recipients had no prior SARS-CoV-2 infection, with negative nucleocapsid antibodies. Generated by immunoSEQ multiplex PCR, the TCRdb table keeps only in-frame clones and is missing some. The sample has 65,000 or so clones; roughly 76% are singletons. Germline assignment: CDR1 KGHSH and CDR2 LQKENI. The CDR3 consists of 16 residues. V was cut by 3 bases and J by 3 bases, with 17 bases left in between.

The receptor comes from a human donor who received a COVID-19 vaccine. The input for sequencing was CD4+ T cells from PBMCs cultured with HCoV-NL63 spike peptides, taken before COVID-19 vaccination. This sequence joins TRBV18 and TRBJ1-1, with D hard to call. In DNA, the CDR3 is TGTGCCAGCTCACCTGCGGCGGCCGGGTATGACACTGAAGCTTTCTTT. It encodes CASSPAAAGYDTEAFF.